Listed below are T cell receptor beta chains from one sample, sequenced in a study of monozygotic twins with inflammatory bowel disease. TCRdb re-called the 5' RACE reads and catalogs CDR3 proteins one per entry, DNA excluded. The table for this sample gives fewer than 200,000 distinct CDR3 sequences. The sequencing input was blood. These receptor sequences come from a human donor with ulcerative colitis or Crohn's disease, or a healthy co-twin of an affected twin (not recorded which). Each CDR3 is given with its conserved first and last residue.

TRBV5-6	TRBJ1-1	CASSLGPETVNTEAFF
TRBV11-2	TRBJ2-5	CASSLSGRPYQTQYF
TRBV7-2	TRBJ2-3	CASSFGGRGVAIDTQYF
TRBV7-8	TRBJ2-2	CAAGDRVNTGELFF
TRBV18	TRBJ2-5	CASSPSWDRETQYF
TRBV5-5	TRBJ2-7	CASSLPGALYEQYF
TRBV6-1	TRBJ2-7	CASRPDPTPSYEQYF
TRBV10-3	TRBJ2-3	CAISRGRGTDTQYF
TRBV28	TRBJ2-7	CASSRLGSRNEQYF
TRBV7-2	TRBJ2-7	CASSIRGSGRAYEQYF
TRBV15	TRBJ2-7	CATIRGLAGSYEQYF
TRBV3-1	TRBJ1-3	CASSQKGASMIIYF
TRBV5-1	TRBJ2-5	CASIEGETQYF
TRBV28	TRBJ2-7	CASSLGGTLREQYF
TRBV28	TRBJ1-1	CASGRDTEAFF
TRBV29-1	TRBJ1-4	CSVEPSPNEKLFF
TRBV11-1	TRBJ2-1	CASSRTPPRKFF
TRBV28	TRBJ2-1	CASSFSGSGGNEQFF
TRBV20-1	TRBJ2-3	CSASPTSGRALPYTDTQYF
TRBV29-1	TRBJ2-1	CSVASGFWYNEQFF